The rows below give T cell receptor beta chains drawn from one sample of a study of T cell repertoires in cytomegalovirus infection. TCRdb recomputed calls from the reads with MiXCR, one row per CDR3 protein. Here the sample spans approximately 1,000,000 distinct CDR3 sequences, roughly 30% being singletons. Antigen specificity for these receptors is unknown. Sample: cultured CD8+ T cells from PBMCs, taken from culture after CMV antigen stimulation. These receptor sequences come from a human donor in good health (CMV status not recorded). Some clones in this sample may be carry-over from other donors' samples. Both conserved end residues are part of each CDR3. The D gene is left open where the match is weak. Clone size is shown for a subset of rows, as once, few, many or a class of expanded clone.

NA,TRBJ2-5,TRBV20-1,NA,TGCAGTGCTAGAGCCGGGGACCGTAGGACCCAGTACTTC,CSARAGDRRTQYF
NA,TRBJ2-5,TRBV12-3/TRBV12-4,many,TGTGCCAGCAGGACCCTGGGACGCGGAGGGGAGACCCAGTACTTC,CASRTLGRGGETQYF
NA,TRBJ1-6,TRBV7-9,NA,TGTGCCAGCAGCTTATTTCGGCTACAGGATTCACCCCTCCACTTT,CASSLFRLQDSPLHF
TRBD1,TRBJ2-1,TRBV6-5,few,TGTGGGACAGGGGCCTACAATGAGCAGTTCTTC,CGTGAYNEQFF
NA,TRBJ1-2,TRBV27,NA,TGTGCCAGCTACGAACCGGGCTATGGCTACACCTTC,CASYEPGYGYTF
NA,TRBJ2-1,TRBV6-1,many,TGTGCCAGCAGTTTATACAGCGCGAGCTCCTACAATGAGCAGTTCTTC,CASSLYSASSYNEQFF
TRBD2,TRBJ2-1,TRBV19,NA,TGTGCCAGCACAGGGGTCGCGACTAGCGGGGGGTTTGGCTCCTACAATGAGCAGTTCTTC,CASTGVATSGGFGSYNEQFF
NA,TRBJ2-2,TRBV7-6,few,TGTGCCAGCAGCTTAAGTTATCCTGTTGGGCATACGAACACCGGGGAGCTGTTTTTT,CASSLSYPVGHTNTGELFF
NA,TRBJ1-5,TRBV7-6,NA,TGTGCCAGCAGCCCCCGGTTGGGAGGGGCCAATCAGCCCCAGCATTTT,CASSPRLGGANQPQHF
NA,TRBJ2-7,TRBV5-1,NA,TGCGCCAGCAGCGTAAGCTCCTACGAGCAGTACTTC,CASSVSSYEQYF
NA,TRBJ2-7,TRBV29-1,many,TGCAGCGTTGAAGATCCGAAATTAGGACAGCAATACGAGCAGTACTTC,CSVEDPKLGQQYEQYF
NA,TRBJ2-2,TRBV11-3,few,TGTGCCAGCAGCTCAACGCGCCTAGGGGACGGGGAGCTGTTTTTT,CASSSTRLGDGELFF
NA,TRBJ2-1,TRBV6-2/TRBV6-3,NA,TGTGCCAGCAGCCCACGGGCTCGGGTATACAATGAGCAGTTCTTC,CASSPRARVYNEQFF